Sequencing of this TCR beta chain was carried out in a study of blood T cell repertoires in COVID-19. CDR3 length: 16 residues. Trimming cost V 8 bases and J 7 bases; bases outside gene matches: 11. Germline lookup yields CDR1 LNHDA and CDR2 SQIVND (reference sequence). Profiled with immunoSEQ multiplex PCR; TCRdb holds only in-frame clones, not every one. The sample gives roughly 200,000 clones, around 83% of which show up once; roughly 8.2% is in the top ten. The origin of this receptor is a woman older than 75 with COVID-19, enrolled during active disease. The V and J genes are TRBV19 and TRBJ2-2; TRBD2 aligns across 12 bases. The specimen sequenced was peripheral blood. The CDR3 protein is CASLPSGRAMGGELFF. The DNA of the CDR3 is TGTGCCAGTCTCCCTAGCGGGAGGGCCATGGGCGGGGAGCTGTTTTTT.